This T cell receptor (beta chain) is drawn from a study of CD4 T cell repertoires in COVID-19. Looking at the study overall: CFSE-low cells expanded about nine days with IL-2, then restimulated with other coronavirus spikes.

V was cut by 1 base and J by 4 bases, with 3 bases left in between. Per germline, CDR1 SGHRS and CDR2 YFSETQ. There are 12 residues in the CDR3. By sample fraction, this clone is medium-sized (0.01 to 0.1%). Its antigen is as yet unknown. The study's findings and limits: Suggested intraclonal diversification: top SARS-CoV-2-reactive clonotypes appeared in two or three memory subsets.

The table came from immunoSEQ multiplex PCR; TCRdb's copy has only in-frame clones and leaves some out. The table has some 1,500 clones, roughly 15% seen once; the top ten hold approximately 10%. Sequencing used memory CD4+ T cells, cultured in vitro, obtained after recovery from COVID-19. The gene calls are TRBV5-1 and TRBJ1-3; D call uncertain. This TCR was recovered from a human donor who had COVID-19. CDR3 sequence reads: CASSLTGNTIYF. The CDR3 DNA reads TGCGCCAGCAGCTTGACCGGAAACACCATATATTTT.